The rows below give T cell receptor beta chains drawn from one sample of a study of blood T cell repertoires in COVID-19. Profiling relied on immunoSEQ multiplex PCR, and the TCRdb table lists in-frame clones only, not all of them. Here the sample spans 250,000 or so clones, about 83% being singletons. Sequencing used peripheral blood. Every receptor here comes from a man aged 45-65 years with acute or convalescent COVID-19. Each CDR3 is given with its conserved first and last residue. Each record gives: clone size, J gene, D gene, V gene, CDR3 DNA, CDR3 protein. D genes are given only for firm matches. Clone size is shown for a subset of rows, as once, few, many or a class of expanded clone.

>few|TRBJ2-2|-|TRBV2
TGTGCCAGTGAACAGGGATCAACCGGGGAGCTGTTTTTT
CASEQGSTGELFF
>-|TRBJ1-4|-|TRBV5-4
TGTGCCAGCCATGGGGGGGGTGAAAAACTGTTTTTT
CASHGGGEKLFF
>few|TRBJ2-7|TRBD2|TRBV13
TGTGCCAGCAGCTTAACTAGCGGGAGAACCTACGAGCAGTACTTC
CASSLTSGRTYEQYF
>-|TRBJ2-5|-|TRBV5-5
TGTGCCAGCAGCTTGGACAGGGTAGGGCAAGAGACCCAGTACTTC
CASSLDRVGQETQYF
>-|TRBJ2-7|-|TRBV5-5
TGTGCCAGCAGTGAAAATCCCGGGACTTACTACGAGCAGTACTTC
CASSENPGTYYEQYF
>-|TRBJ1-4|TRBD1|TRBV6-5
TGTGCCAGCAGTTACTCGAGAGACAGGGGCGAAAAACTGTTTTTT
CASSYSRDRGEKLFF
>few|TRBJ2-2|TRBD1|TRBV11-2
TGTGCCAGCAGCTTAGATTATTTTGGGACAGAGTTAAACACCGGGGAGCTGTTTTTT
CASSLDYFGTELNTGELFF
>-|TRBJ2-3|-|TRBV5-1
TGCGCCAGCAGCTTACTTAACACAGAAACAGATACGCAGTATTTT
CASSLLNTETDTQYF
>-|TRBJ1-2|-|TRBV2
TGTGCCAGCAGGGCCGATGGTAAAAAGGGCTACACCTTC
CASRADGKKGYTF
>-|TRBJ2-1|TRBD1|TRBV5-4
TGTGCCAGCAGCATCGGGACAGGGTACTACAATGAGCAGTTCTTC
CASSIGTGYYNEQFF
>-|TRBJ1-1|-|TRBV18
TGTGCCAGCTCACAGGGGCGGAACACTGAAGCTTTCTTT
CASSQGRNTEAFF
>-|TRBJ1-4|-|TRBV19
TGTGCCAGTAGCCGAAGCCCCCACAGTTCTGAAAAACTGTTTTTT
CASSRSPHSSEKLFF